The rows below give T cell receptor beta chains drawn from one sample of a study of cytomegalovirus exposure and HLA in healthy donors. Only in-frame clones appear in the TCRdb table, and some are missing; sequencing was by immunoSEQ multiplex PCR. The sample holds 170,000 or so clones, around four fifths seen once. Sequencing was carried out using PBMCs. The receptors here all came from a woman aged 25 to 39 in good health and CMV-seronegative. The CDR3 runs from the conserved cysteine through the conserved F or W. A D gene is named only where the DNA matches it firmly.

v_gene	len	j_gene	d_gene	CDR3aa
TRBV11-2	15	TRBJ1-4	.	CASSSGGATNEKLFF
TRBV7-3	13	TRBJ1-2	TRBD1	CASSFGTGYGYTF
TRBV29-1	12	TRBJ2-7	.	CSVADGTYEQYF
TRBV6-5	9	TRBJ2-4	.	CASLQKQYF
TRBV28	15	TRBJ1-1	.	CASSLKRTRGTEAFF
TRBV5-1	15	TRBJ1-3	.	CASSLAPSSGNTIYF
TRBV19	11	TRBJ2-5	.	CASSMSETQYF
TRBV5-4	15	TRBJ1-1	TRBD1	CASHSPGTENTEAFF
TRBV6-1	18	TRBJ1-5	TRBD1	CASREDRGGFGGNQPQHF
TRBV29-1	15	TRBJ1-2	.	CSVESRQKGIYGYTF
TRBV5-1	17	TRBJ2-6	TRBD1	CASSPGQWVAGANVLTF
TRBV19	17	TRBJ1-2	TRBD1	CASSIRSAGGQNYGYTF
TRBV30	14	TRBJ1-2	TRBD1	CAWGILNGQGGYTF
TRBV11-2	12	TRBJ2-1	TRBD2	CASESGGSEQFF
TRBV5-1	13	TRBJ1-1	.	CASSYTGFDEAFF
TRBV28	11	TRBJ1-1	TRBD1	CASTGTGKAFF
TRBV18	15	TRBJ1-1	.	CASSPLRGQETEAFF
TRBV6-6	15	TRBJ1-6	.	CASSASTIYNSPLHF
TRBV27	14	TRBJ2-7	TRBD1	CATSTAGGSYEQYF
TRBV29-1	11	TRBJ1-1	.	CSAREDTEAFF
TRBV19	14	TRBJ1-1	.	CASSRGGTNTEAFF
TRBV5-1	13	TRBJ2-7	.	CASSPSPPYEQYF
TRBV11-2	14	TRBJ1-1	.	CASSLNPGDTEAFF
TRBV11-1	17	TRBJ2-7	TRBD2	CASSLATTSGGAREQYF
TRBV28	16	TRBJ2-4	.	CASSLLVSGAKNIQYF
TRBV7-8	16	TRBJ1-1	TRBD1	CASSAGDRAKNTEAFF
TRBV6-1	15	TRBJ2-2	.	CASSSYREGTGELFF
TRBV18	14	TRBJ1-1	.	CASSPDRRNTEAFF
TRBV30	12	TRBJ2-7	.	CAWSITRREQYF
TRBV6-1	13	TRBJ1-4	TRBD1	CASRRQGGEKLFF
TRBV15	15	TRBJ2-1	.	CATSRGIGGDNEQFF
TRBV30	15	TRBJ1-2	.	CAWSVRAGVNYGYTF
TRBV5-1	18	TRBJ2-6	TRBD1	CASSLGDRGKTGANVLTF
TRBV5-1	15	TRBJ1-5	TRBD1	CASSLAGQGGQPQHF
TRBV7-8	17	TRBJ2-2	TRBD2	CASSYPRAGGRTGELFF
TRBV27	15	TRBJ2-2	.	CASGRLRQSSGELFF
TRBV7-3	14	TRBJ2-3	.	CASSFGLGGDTQYF
TRBV2	12	TRBJ1-4	.	CASSDFNEKLFF
TRBV6-1	12	TRBJ1-2	.	CASKLGSDGYTF
TRBV5-4	15	TRBJ2-1	.	CASSWAAGNRHEQFF
TRBV6-1	15	TRBJ1-4	.	CASSDKTRHYEKLFF
TRBV7-3	12	TRBJ2-2	.	CASSFYTGELFF
TRBV30	12	TRBJ1-3	.	CATKDSGNTIYF
TRBV28	15	TRBJ1-2	TRBD1	CASRPSMTGNYGYTF
TRBV10-3	16	TRBJ1-1	TRBD1	CAISEGQGYMNTEAFF
TRBV2	17	TRBJ2-2	TRBD2	CASSFRTSGVNTGELFF
TRBV5-1	15	TRBJ1-1	.	CASRLPQGLNTEAFF
TRBV7-2	14	TRBJ1-6	TRBD1	CASSFQGADSPLHF
TRBV7-6	12	TRBJ2-7	.	CASSLTAREQYF
TRBV7-2	13	TRBJ2-5	.	CASSLLRGETQYF
TRBV2	15	TRBJ1-2	TRBD1	CASSTTTGGTSGYTF
TRBV5-6	16	TRBJ2-3	.	CASSPRTFYSTDTQYF
TRBV2	15	TRBJ1-2	.	CASSANNIRSGGYTF
TRBV2	13	TRBJ2-7	TRBD1	CASSAGQTYEQYF
TRBV10-3	16	TRBJ2-7	TRBD1	CAISEPGTGERDEQYF
TRBV29-1	12	TRBJ2-3	.	CSGGGGYDTQYF
TRBV27	13	TRBJ1-2	.	CASSFNGGYGYTF
TRBV6-5	14	TRBJ1-1	TRBD1	CASSTVDRATEAFF
TRBV2	13	TRBJ1-1	.	CASSVDMNTEAFF